Below, 25 T cell receptor beta chains from the same sample are listed, as sequenced in a study of CD8+ T cells in alopecia areata. The treatment: oral pan-JAK inhibitor, 5-10 mg twice daily. RNA was extracted and reverse transcribed into cDNA as the sequencing template. This table comes from immunoSEQ multiplex PCR, and its TCRdb copy is limited to in-frame clones, with some not included. Of about 190,000 clones listed, 45% to 65% are singletons. The sequencing used CD4+ T cells sorted from blood, collected at week 4, from a patient treated with tofacitinib. The receptor set was obtained from a human donor with alopecia areata.

This sequence joins TRBV7-9 and TRBJ2-5; D gene unclear. CDR3 length equals 16 residues. Deletions cut 3 bases from V and 5 bases from J, with 19 bases between. Germline assignment: CDR1 SEHNR and CDR2 FQNEAQ (reference sequence). CDR3 residues: CASSFVAWSPRETQYF. The CDR3 DNA sequence: TGTGCCAGCAGCTTCGTCGCCTGGAGCCCTCGGGAGACCCAGTACTTC.

Note on this clone: Other DNA sequences within the sample encode an identical CDR3. The chain has TRBV2 and TRBJ2-1, with no clear D. V lost 6 bases and J 0 bases, leaving 0 bases between the germline ends. Per the germline V gene, CDR1 is SNHLY and CDR2 is FYNNEI. This CDR3 is built from 11 residues. CDR3 amino acids: CASSSYNEQFF. The DNA for the CDR3 is TGTGCCAGCAGCTCCTACAATGAGCAGTTCTTC.

This chain uses TRBV29-1 with TRBJ2-7, with a weak D call TRBD2 (6 bases). V lost 1 base to trimming and J lost 0 bases, with 10 bases between them. Looked up from germline, CDR1 is SQVTM and CDR2 is ANQGSEA. The CDR3 extends over 14 amino acids. CDR3 region: CSVEASDNSYEQYF. The CDR3 DNA reads as TGCAGCGTTGAAGCTAGCGACAACTCCTACGAGCAGTACTTC.

This clone occurred a few times. The rearrangement joins TRBV15 to TRBJ2-7; D remains ambiguous. With 1 base removed from V and 6 bases from J, the gap between germline ends came to 7 bases. CDR1 LNHNV and CDR2 YYDKDF come from the germline V gene (reference sequence). The CDR3 has 12 residues. CDR3 sequence (DNA): TGTGCCACCAGCAGAGGGGGATTCGAGCAGTACTTC. Translation: CATSRGGFEQYF.

The chain links TRBV6-5 to TRBJ2-2; D ambiguous. V was trimmed by 0 bases and J by 3 bases, leaving 8 bases between them. Per germline, CDR1 MNHEY and CDR2 SVGAGI. This CDR3 is 15 amino acids long. CDR3 sequence reads: CASSYSGSHTGELFF. In nucleotides, the CDR3 is TGTGCCAGCAGTTACTCCGGCAGCCACACCGGGGAGCTGTTTTTT.

This clone has just a few counts. This sequence joins TRBV7-2 and TRBJ2-7; perhaps TRBD1 as D (5 bases). The length of the CDR3 is 14 residues. V was trimmed by 3 bases and J by 0 bases, leaving 9 bases between them. CDR1 is SGHTA and CDR2 is FQGNSA in the germline V gene. CDR3 sequence reads: CASSFQGLSYEQYF. CDR3 nucleotide sequence: TGTGCCAGCAGCTTTCAGGGCCTCTCCTACGAGCAGTACTTC.

The J gene is TRBJ2-3, the V gene TRBV11-2; D is unclear. The CDR3 consists of 13 residues. Germline lookup yields CDR1 SGHAT and CDR2 FQNNGV. V lost 0 bases, J lost 4 bases, and 5 bases lay in between. The CDR3, as DNA: TGTGCCAGCAGCTTAGATCGGTCAGATACGCAGTATTTT. Translating gives CASSLDRSDTQYF.

On this clone itself: Additional DNA sequences in this sample encode the identical CDR3. V and J are TRBV7-3 and TRBJ1-1; a possible D gene is TRBD1 (5 bases). V lost 2 bases to trimming and J lost 2 bases, with 9 bases between them. Germline lookup yields CDR1 SGHTA and CDR2 FQGTGA. The CDR3 covers 14 residues. CDR3 amino acids: CASSLVGGNTEAFF. CDR3 DNA sequence: TGTGCCAGCAGCTTAGTGGGGGGAAACACTGAAGCTTTCTTT.

V usage is TRBV15 and J usage is TRBJ2-2; D might be TRBD1 or TRBD2, each matching 5 bases. The CDR3 spans 13 residues. Germline CDR1 reads LNHNV; CDR2 reads YYDKDF (reference sequence). CDR3 sequence: CATAGRETGELFF. DNA for the CDR3: TGTGCAACCGCGGGCAGGGAGACCGGGGAGCTGTTTTTT.

This chain joins TRBV2 and TRBJ2-2, with TRBD1 identical over 9 bases. Germline V gene data show CDR1 as SNHLY and CDR2 as FYNNEI. With V trimmed by 6 bases and J by 4 bases, 6 bases remained unmatched. The CDR3 loop spans 15 amino acids. Here the CDR3 reads CASRDRTGATGELFF. CDR3 sequence (DNA): TGTGCCAGCAGGGATCGGACAGGGGCCACCGGGGAGCTGTTTTTT.

The chain joins TRBV28 to TRBJ2-7; D is perhaps TRBD2 (6 bases). The CDR3 length is 14 residues. From germline, CDR1 is MDHEN and CDR2 SYDVKM. The V gene lost 3 bases and the J gene lost 2 bases, with 11 bases spanning the gap. CDR3 sequence reads: CASSFGTGAYEQYF. The CDR3 DNA is TGTGCCAGCAGTTTCGGGACGGGGGCCTACGAGCAGTACTTC.

The rearrangement uses TRBV15 and TRBJ2-7; D remains unclear. The CDR3 has 15 amino acids. Trimming cost V 1 base and J 4 bases, with 14 bases left between them. CDR1 LNHNV and CDR2 YYDKDF come from the germline V gene (reference sequence). In DNA, the CDR3 is TGTGCCACCAGCAGAGCAGGCACCTTAGGTTACGAGCAGTACTTC. Its protein is CATSRAGTLGYEQYF.

This clone showed up just a few times. This chain uses TRBV2 with TRBJ1-5, with D perhaps TRBD1 (5 bases). Germline V CDR1 and CDR2: SNHLY, FYNNEI. The CDR3 runs to 13 residues. V was shortened by 7 bases and J by 6 bases, with 13 bases between the two germline ends. The CDR3 region has the DNA TGTGCCAGCACCAACGGGGGGACTCAGCCCCAGCATTTT. This gives the protein CASTNGGTQPQHF.

CDR3 residues: CAWSDSRNYGYTF. CDR3 in DNA: TGTGCCTGGAGTGATTCGAGAAACTATGGCTACACCTTC. The rearrangement joins TRBV30 to TRBJ1-2; no clear D gene. The germline gives CDR1 GTSNPN, CDR2 SVGIG (reference sequence). The V and J ends lost 1 base and 2 bases respectively, with 8 bases between them. The CDR3 is made up of 13 amino acids.

The chain has TRBV7-9 and TRBJ2-5, with TRBD2 as a possible D gene (6 bases). The V and J ends lost 4 bases and 2 bases respectively, with 11 bases between them. Germline V CDR1 and CDR2: SEHNR, FQNEAQ (reference sequence). The CDR3 contains 14 residues. CDR3 nucleotides: TGTGCCAGCAGCTACCCCGGGAGACAAGAGACCCAGTACTTC. Its protein is CASSYPGRQETQYF. Looking up the rest from reference TRBV7-9 and TRBJ2-5 gives the full variable domain: DTGVSQNPRHKITKRGQNVTFRCDPISEHNRLYWYRQTLGQGPEFLTYFQNEAQLEKSRLLSDRFSAERPKGSFSTLEIQRTEQGDSAMYLCASSYPGRQETQYFGPGTRLLVL.

Only a few counts were recorded for this clone. The rearrangement uses TRBV14 and TRBJ2-6; D might be TRBD2 (5 bases). Germline loops: CDR1 SGHDN, CDR2 FVKESK. Deletions cut 6 bases from V and 4 bases from J, with 13 bases between. The CDR3 sequence is 15 residues long. CDR3 nucleotide sequence: TGTGCCAGCAGTCGTCGGGGTCCCGGGGCCAACGTCCTGACTTTC. Amino acids: CASSRRGPGANVLTF.

This chain links TRBV11-2 with TRBJ2-5; weak D call: TRBD2 (5 bases). Trimming removed 5 bases from V and 8 bases from J, with 21 bases in between. Germline CDR1 reads SGHAT; CDR2 reads FQNNGV. CDR3 length equals 15 residues. CDR3 sequence (DNA): TGTGCCAGCAGCCCCGGGGTAACCGTGGTTATCACCCAGTACTTC. Its protein product is CASSPGVTVVITQYF.

The chain is built from TRBV6-5 and TRBJ1-5; possibly TRBD1 for D (6 bases). Deletions cut 4 bases from V and 2 bases from J, with 9 bases between. The CDR3 sequence is 14 residues long. CDR1 and CDR2 (germline): MNHEY, SVGAGI. This CDR3 reads CASSFRQGNQPQHF. The CDR3 DNA reads TGTGCCAGCAGTTTTCGACAGGGCAATCAGCCCCAGCATTTT.

Only a few counts were recorded for this clone. V is TRBV25-1 and J is TRBJ1-2, with TRBD1 matching over 8 bases. Germline CDR1 and CDR2: MGHDK and SYGVNS. CDR3 length: 13 residues. V trimming: 6 bases; J trimming: 6 bases; junction bases outside the gene matches: 6. This CDR3 reads CASRQGARDGYTF. The CDR3 coding sequence is TGTGCCAGCAGGCAGGGGGCTAGGGATGGCTACACCTTC.

This clone was seen more than once but under ten times. CDR3 protein: CSARGGTLSGSYEQYF. CDR3 DNA sequence: TGCAGCGCCCGGGGGGGGACTCTCTCCGGTTCCTACGAGCAGTACTTC. The chain has TRBV29-1 and TRBJ2-7, with 8 bases identical to TRBD2. V lost 7 bases to trimming and J lost 1 base; unmatched junction nucleotides: 15. Germline V CDR1 and CDR2: SQVTM, ANQGSEA. The CDR3 sequence is 16 residues long.

A few counts support this clone. Different DNA sequences within this sample yield the same CDR3. The V call is TRBV29-1, the J call TRBJ1-2; TRBD1 might be the D (6 bases). The V and J ends lost 3 bases and 7 bases respectively, with 9 bases between them. The CDR3 is 11 residues long. The germline V gene encodes CDR1 SQVTM and CDR2 ANQGSEA. Here the CDR3 DNA reads TGCAGCGTTGACAGGGGAGGTGGCTACACCTTC. As protein: CSVDRGGGYTF.

The V and J genes are TRBV29-1 and TRBJ2-5, with D perhaps TRBD1 (5 bases). Per germline, CDR1 SQVTM and CDR2 ANQGSEA. V was trimmed by 0 bases and J by 6 bases, leaving 8 bases between them. This CDR3 is 12 amino acids long. CDR3 in amino acids: CSVEDRAKTQYF. DNA for the CDR3: TGCAGCGTTGAAGACAGGGCGAAGACCCAGTACTTC. Full variable domain (outside the CDR3, taken from reference TRBV29-1 and TRBJ2-5): SAVISQKPSRDICQRGTSLTIQCQVDSQVTMMFWYRQQPGQSLTLIATANQGSEATYESGFVIDKFPISRPNLTFSTLTVSNMSPEDSSIYLCSVEDRAKTQYFGPGTRLLVL.

This clone has a count of ten or more. The gene calls are TRBV7-6 and TRBJ2-1; D remains ambiguous. This CDR3 has 12 amino acids. V was shortened by 5 bases and J by 5 bases, with 7 bases between the two germline ends. The germline gives CDR1 SGHVS, CDR2 FNYEAQ. The CDR3 sequence is CASSRTNNEQFF. Here the CDR3 DNA reads TGTGCCAGCAGCCGTACAAACAATGAGCAGTTCTTC.

The rearrangement uses TRBV5-1 and TRBJ2-7; 7 positions match TRBD2. The J segment lost 1 base and the V segment lost 3 bases, leaving 4 bases of the junction unmatched. This CDR3 is built from 14 residues. The germline gives CDR1 SGHRS, CDR2 YFSETQ. This CDR3 is CASSWAGVSYEQYF. The CDR3 DNA reads TGCGCCAGCAGCTGGGCGGGGGTTTCCTACGAGCAGTACTTC.

The chain uses TRBV4-3 and TRBJ2-7; 11 positions agree with TRBD2. CDR1 is LGHNA and CDR2 is YSLEER in the germline V gene. The CDR3 extends over 15 amino acids. Trimming took 4 bases from V and 4 from J; bases not matched to a gene: 6. CDR3 in DNA: TGCGCCAGCAGCCTTACTAGCGGGAGTGTGTACGAGCAGTACTTC. It translates to CASSLTSGSVYEQYF.